The rows below give T cell receptor beta chains drawn from one sample of a study of cytomegalovirus exposure and HLA in healthy donors. Sequencing used immunoSEQ multiplex PCR; TCRdb keeps in-frame clones, though not all of them. The data show approximately 150,000 clones, roughly 74% seen once. Specimen: PBMCs. All receptors come from a man aged 40-55 years in good health and CMV-seronegative. Both conserved end residues are part of each CDR3. Fields, in order: clone size, V gene, J gene, D gene, CDR3 protein, CDR3 DNA. A D gene is named only where the DNA matches it firmly. Size tells how often a clone was seen (once, few, many) or the class of an expanded clone, and some rows leave it out.

>.|TRBV6-5|TRBJ1-1|.
CASSYLLGNTEAFF
TGTGCTAGCAGTTACCTCCTCGGGAACACTGAAGCTTTCTTT
>.|TRBV7-2|TRBJ2-7|.
CASRQGSEQYF
TGTGCCAGCAGACAGGGCTCCGAGCAGTACTTC
>.|TRBV5-1|TRBJ2-7|TRBD2
CASSLTSGGAVEQYF
TGCGCCAGCAGCCTGACTAGCGGGGGAGCGGTCGAGCAGTACTTC
>few|TRBV11-2|TRBJ1-1|.
CASSLELARGAFF
TGTGCCAGCAGCTTAGAATTGGCCCGGGGGGCTTTCTTT
>.|TRBV30|TRBJ2-5|TRBD1
CAWSVGTGAETQYF
TGTGCCTGGAGTGTTGGGACAGGGGCGGAGACCCAGTACTTC
>once|TRBV19|TRBJ1-5|TRBD1
CASSGWTGDNQPQHF
TGTGCCAGTAGTGGCTGGACAGGCGATAATCAGCCCCAGCATTTT
>.|TRBV6-4|TRBJ2-1|TRBD2
CASSEVRGDILSEQFF
TGTGCCAGCAGTGAGGTGCGGGGGGACATTCTGAGTGAGCAGTTCTTC
>.|TRBV5-1|TRBJ2-2|TRBD1
CASSIAGTDTGELFF
TGCGCCAGCAGCATTGCCGGGACAGACACCGGGGAGCTGTTTTTT
>.|TRBV5-6|TRBJ2-7|.
CASSLAPKTYEQYF
TGTGCCAGCAGCTTGGCCCCAAAAACCTACGAGCAGTACTTC
>.|TRBV7-2|TRBJ2-7|TRBD2
CASSPLRVLSGGTPYEQYF
TGTGCCAGCAGCCCTCTTAGGGTCTTGAGCGGGGGAACGCCCTACGAGCAGTACTTC
>.|TRBV4-1|TRBJ2-7|.
CASSQVSGGPSSYEQYF
TGCGCCAGCAGCCAGGTCTCCGGGGGACCTTCCTCCTACGAGCAGTACTTC
>.|TRBV29-1|TRBJ1-3|TRBD1
CSVDLGQGNTIYF
TGCAGCGTTGATTTGGGACAGGGAAACACCATATATTTT
>once|TRBV7-2|TRBJ1-2|.
CASSLGGTQGSTYGYTF
TGTGCCAGCAGCTTAGGGGGAACACAGGGTTCTACCTATGGCTACACCTTC
>.|TRBV5-1|TRBJ1-1|TRBD1
CASTPGGAGGATEAFF
TGCGCCAGCACACCAGGGGGCGCAGGAGGAGCCACTGAAGCTTTCTTT
>.|TRBV15|TRBJ1-5|.
CATSRDQGSLGQPQHF
TGTGCCACCAGCAGGGACCAGGGATCGTTGGGTCAGCCCCAGCATTTT
>few|TRBV9|TRBJ1-2|.
CASSRSGTNYGYTF
TGTGCCAGCAGCCGTTCAGGGACTAACTATGGCTACACCTTC
>.|TRBV2|TRBJ1-2|.
CASSASGGGYTF
TGTGCCAGCAGTGCTTCAGGCGGGGGCTACACCTTC
>.|TRBV9|TRBJ2-3|TRBD2
CASSPPAGTRGGFDTQYF
TGTGCCAGCAGCCCCCCCGCGGGAACGCGGGGGGGCTTCGATACGCAGTATTTT
>.|TRBV9|TRBJ2-1|.
CASSTTGTPSPYNEQFF
TGTGCCAGCAGCACAACGGGGACTCCCTCCCCGTACAATGAGCAGTTCTTC
>.|TRBV11-3|TRBJ1-5|TRBD1
CASSLPPGTGDHQPQHF
TGTGCCAGCAGCTTACCTCCCGGGACAGGGGACCATCAGCCCCAGCATTTT
>.|TRBV7-2|TRBJ1-1|TRBD1
CASSLRQGERGSTEAFF
TGTGCCAGCAGCTTAAGACAGGGGGAAAGGGGGAGCACTGAAGCTTTCTTT
>once|TRBV5-1|TRBJ2-2|TRBD1
CASSEDRDATGELFF
TGCGCCAGCAGCGAGGACAGGGACGCGACCGGGGAGCTGTTTTTT
>once|TRBV4-1|TRBJ1-1|.
CASSQVGGATEAFF
TGCGCCAGCAGCCAGGTGGGGGGGGCCACTGAAGCTTTCTTT
>.|TRBV29-1|TRBJ2-1|.
CSVEGDSGYYNEQFF
TGCAGCGTTGAAGGGGATAGCGGATACTACAATGAGCAGTTCTTC
>.|TRBV27|TRBJ2-3|.
CASSPRRDTQYF
TGTGCCAGTTCCCCGCGTCGGGATACGCAGTATTTT
>.|TRBV2|TRBJ2-7|.
CASSEAGQGGLYEQYF
TGTGCCAGCAGTGAAGCGGGGCAGGGGGGTCTCTACGAGCAGTACTTC
>.|TRBV6-1|TRBJ1-1|TRBD1
CASNLDRGGTEAFF
TGTGCCAGCAACTTAGACAGGGGCGGAACTGAAGCTTTCTTT
>.|TRBV7-3|TRBJ2-5|TRBD1
CASSLTGGSEETQYF
TGTGCCAGCAGCCTGACAGGGGGCTCGGAGGAGACCCAGTACTTC
>.|TRBV7-9|TRBJ1-6|.
CASSLDSDWSPLHF
TGTGCCAGCAGCTTAGATAGCGATTGGTCACCCCTCCACTTT
>.|TRBV11-2|TRBJ2-3|.
CASSLGATDTQYF
TGTGCCAGCAGCTTAGGGGCCACAGATACGCAGTATTTT
>few|TRBV11-2|TRBJ2-2|TRBD1
CASSLTPTGTGLTGELFF
TGTGCCAGCAGCTTAACCCCTACCGGGACAGGCCTCACCGGGGAGCTGTTTTTT
>.|TRBV5-1|TRBJ2-6|.
CASSITRGTGANVLTF
TGCGCCAGCAGCATCACCAGGGGCACTGGGGCCAACGTCCTGACTTTC
>.|TRBV19|TRBJ2-7|.
CASSMDSFQQYF
TGTGCCAGTAGTATGGACTCCTTCCAGCAGTACTTC
>.|TRBV28|TRBJ1-2|.
CASSTTLTGGYTF
TGTGCCAGCAGTACGACACTCACGGGGGGCTACACCTTC
>once|TRBV5-1|TRBJ1-4|.
CASSFGGGNEKLFF
TGCGCCAGCAGCTTTGGCGGAGGCAATGAAAAACTGTTTTTT
>.|TRBV15|TRBJ2-7|.
CATSGGLTGYYEQYF
TGTGCCACCAGCGGGGGGTTGACAGGGTACTACGAGCAGTACTTC
>.|TRBV5-1|TRBJ1-2|.
CASSPTTGSNYGYTF
TGCGCCAGCAGCCCTACGACAGGCTCTAACTATGGCTACACCTTC
>few|TRBV6-5|TRBJ1-5|TRBD1
CASSYYRDRNNQPQHF
TGTGCCAGCAGTTACTACCGGGACAGGAACAATCAGCCCCAGCATTTT
>.|TRBV4-3|TRBJ2-1|.
CASSQGGTPGRYNEQFF
TGCGCCAGCAGCCAAGGTGGGACTCCGGGACGGTACAATGAGCAGTTCTTC
>.|TRBV5-6|TRBJ1-3|.
CASSFGRVTGNTIYF
TGTGCCAGCAGCTTTGGCAGGGTAACCGGAAACACCATATATTTT
>.|TRBV11-2|TRBJ1-5|TRBD1
CASSLERDRGREQPQHF
TGTGCCAGCAGCTTAGAGAGGGACAGGGGACGGGAACAGCCCCAGCATTTT
>few|TRBV2|TRBJ2-5|.
CASTPAAGTQYF
TGTGCCAGCACCCCCGCGGCGGGGACCCAGTACTTC
>.|TRBV9|TRBJ2-7|.
CASSPTISDSYEQYF
TGTGCCAGCAGCCCAACGATTAGCGACTCCTACGAGCAGTACTTC